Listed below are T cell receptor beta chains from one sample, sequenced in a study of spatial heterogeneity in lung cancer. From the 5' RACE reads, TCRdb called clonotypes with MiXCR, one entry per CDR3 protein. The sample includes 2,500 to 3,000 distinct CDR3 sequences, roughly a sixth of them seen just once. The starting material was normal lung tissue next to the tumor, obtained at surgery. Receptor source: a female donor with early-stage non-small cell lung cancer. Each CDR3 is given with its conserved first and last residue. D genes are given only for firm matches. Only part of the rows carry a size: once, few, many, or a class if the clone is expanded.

CDR3 protein: CASSFKASANEQFF
CDR3 DNA: TGTGCCAGCAGTTTTAAAGCTAGCGCCAATGAGCAGTTCTTC
D gene: NA
V gene: TRBV28
clone size: many
J gene: TRBJ2-1

CDR3 protein: CSARAGDRTNYGYTF
CDR3 DNA: TGCAGTGCTAGAGCAGGTGACAGGACTAACTATGGCTACACCTTC
D gene: NA
V gene: TRBV20-1
clone size: many
J gene: TRBJ1-2

CDR3 protein: CASRAEMNTEAFF
CDR3 DNA: TGTGCCAGCAGGGCCGAAATGAACACTGAAGCTTTCTTT
D gene: NA
V gene: TRBV12-3/TRBV12-4
clone size: medium-sized
J gene: TRBJ1-1

CDR3 protein: CASSLRGTEAFF
CDR3 DNA: TGTGCCAGCAGCTTGAGGGGGACTGAAGCTTTCTTT
D gene: NA
V gene: TRBV5-6
clone size: medium-sized
J gene: TRBJ1-1

CDR3 protein: CASSSGAGNEQFF
CDR3 DNA: TGTGCCAGCAGCTCCGGGGCGGGGAATGAGCAGTTCTTC
D gene: NA
V gene: TRBV28
clone size: medium-sized
J gene: TRBJ2-1

CDR3 protein: CASSALADSSYEQYF
CDR3 DNA: TGTGCCAGCAGTGCCCTCGCGGACAGCTCCTACGAGCAGTACTTC
D gene: NA
V gene: TRBV6-2/TRBV6-3
clone size: many
J gene: TRBJ2-7

CDR3 protein: CASSPPGHLYGYTF
CDR3 DNA: TGTGCCAGCAGCCCTCCGGGACACCTCTATGGCTACACCTTC
D gene: NA
V gene: TRBV11-2
clone size: medium-sized
J gene: TRBJ1-2

CDR3 protein: CSASSPYEQYF
CDR3 DNA: TGCAGTGCTAGCAGTCCCTACGAGCAGTACTTC
D gene: NA
V gene: TRBV20-1
clone size: medium-sized
J gene: TRBJ2-7

CDR3 protein: CASSFYEGAGSEETQYF
CDR3 DNA: TGTGCCAGCAGTTTTTACGAGGGGGCAGGTTCCGAAGAGACCCAGTACTTC
D gene: TRBD1
V gene: TRBV12-3/TRBV12-4
clone size: medium-sized
J gene: TRBJ2-5

CDR3 protein: CASSSGFGNQPQHF
CDR3 DNA: TGCGCCAGCAGCTCGGGATTCGGGAATCAGCCCCAGCATTTT
D gene: NA
V gene: TRBV5-1
clone size: medium-sized
J gene: TRBJ1-5

CDR3 protein: CSAARTGQGSYEQYF
CDR3 DNA: TGCAGCGCTGCAAGAACAGGGCAGGGATCCTACGAGCAGTACTTC
D gene: NA
V gene: TRBV29-1
clone size: many
J gene: TRBJ2-7

CDR3 protein: CASSFTGWNTEAFF
CDR3 DNA: TGTGCCAGCAGTTTTACAGGGTGGAACACTGAAGCTTTCTTT
D gene: NA
V gene: TRBV12-3/TRBV12-4
clone size: medium-sized
J gene: TRBJ1-1

CDR3 protein: CSVFDRDNTEAFF
CDR3 DNA: TGCAGCGTTTTCGACAGGGATAACACTGAAGCTTTCTTT
D gene: TRBD1
V gene: TRBV29-1
clone size: many
J gene: TRBJ1-1

CDR3 protein: CASSVSPATYGYTF
CDR3 DNA: TGTGCCAGCAGCGTGAGCCCAGCGACTTATGGCTACACCTTC
D gene: NA
V gene: TRBV9
clone size: NA
J gene: TRBJ1-2

CDR3 protein: CASSPGTSGSSEQFF
CDR3 DNA: TGTGCCAGCTCACCTGGGACTAGCGGGAGTAGTGAGCAGTTCTTC
D gene: TRBD2
V gene: TRBV18
clone size: many
J gene: TRBJ2-1

CDR3 protein: CASTFGGTSGSYEQFF
CDR3 DNA: TGTGCCAGCACTTTTGGGGGGACTAGCGGGAGCTATGAGCAGTTCTTC
D gene: TRBD2
V gene: TRBV28
clone size: large
J gene: TRBJ2-1

CDR3 protein: CASSFRTGLELDTQYF
CDR3 DNA: TGTGCCAGCAGCTTCCGCACAGGGCTGGAATTAGATACGCAGTATTTT
D gene: NA
V gene: TRBV5-6
clone size: medium-sized
J gene: TRBJ2-3